These 3 T cell receptor beta chains were sequenced from one sample in a study of blood T cell repertoires in COVID-19. Profiling relied on immunoSEQ multiplex PCR, and the TCRdb table lists in-frame clones only, not all of them. Here the sample spans about 150,000 clones, over 75% being singletons. Sequencing used peripheral blood. All receptors come from a man at least 80 years old with COVID-19, enrolled during active disease.

The chain links TRBV5-1 to TRBJ2-7; no firm D call. This CDR3 has 14 residues. Germline V gene data show CDR1 as SGHRS and CDR2 as YFSETQ. V was cut by 3 bases and J by 0 bases, with 10 bases left in between. This CDR3 reads CASSSDTASYEQYF. CDR3 sequence (DNA): TGCGCCAGCAGCTCTGACACCGCCTCCTACGAGCAGTACTTC.

V and J are TRBV18 and TRBJ1-1; tentatively, D is TRBD1 (5 bases). Germline V gene data show CDR1 as KGHSH and CDR2 as LQKENI. This CDR3 has 15 amino acids. V was clipped by 3 bases and J by 2 bases, with 13 bases between them. CDR3 residues: CASSPFLDINTEAFF. In DNA, the CDR3 is TGTGCCAGCTCACCGTTCTTGGACATTAACACTGAAGCTTTCTTT.

The chain has TRBV6-1 and TRBJ2-7; tentative D call: TRBD2 (5 bases). Trimming removed 2 bases from V and 2 bases from J, with 13 bases in between. This CDR3 has 15 amino acids. Germline V CDR1 and CDR2: MNHNS, SASEGT. The CDR3: CASSESRELAYEQYF. CDR3 in DNA: TGTGCCAGCAGTGAATCTAGGGAGCTTGCCTACGAGCAGTACTTC.